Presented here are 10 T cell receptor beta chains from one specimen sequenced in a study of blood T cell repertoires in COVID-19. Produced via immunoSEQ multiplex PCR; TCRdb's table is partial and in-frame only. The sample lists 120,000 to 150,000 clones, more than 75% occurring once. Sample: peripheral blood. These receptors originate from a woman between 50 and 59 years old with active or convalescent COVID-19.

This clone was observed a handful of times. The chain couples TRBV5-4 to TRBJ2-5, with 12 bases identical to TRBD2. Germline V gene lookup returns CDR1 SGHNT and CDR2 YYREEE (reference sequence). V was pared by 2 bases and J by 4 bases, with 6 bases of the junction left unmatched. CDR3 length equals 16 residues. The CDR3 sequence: CASSLKLAGGIETQYF. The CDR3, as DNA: TGTGCCAGCAGCTTAAAACTAGCGGGAGGCATAGAGACCCAGTACTTC.

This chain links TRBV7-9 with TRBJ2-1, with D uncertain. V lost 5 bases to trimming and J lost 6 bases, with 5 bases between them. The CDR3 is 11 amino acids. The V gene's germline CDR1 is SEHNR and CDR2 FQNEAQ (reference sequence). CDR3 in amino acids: CASSALNEQFF. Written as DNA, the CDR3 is TGTGCCAGCAGCGCACTCAATGAGCAGTTCTTC.

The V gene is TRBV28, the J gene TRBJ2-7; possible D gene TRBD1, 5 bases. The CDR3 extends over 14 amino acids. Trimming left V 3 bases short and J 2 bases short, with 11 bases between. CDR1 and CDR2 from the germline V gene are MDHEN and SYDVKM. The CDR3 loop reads CASSFPGRTYEQYF. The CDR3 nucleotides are TGTGCCAGCAGTTTCCCAGGGCGAACCTACGAGCAGTACTTC. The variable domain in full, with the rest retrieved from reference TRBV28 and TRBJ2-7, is DVKVTQSSRYLVKRTGEKVFLECVQDMDHENMFWYRQDPGLGLRLIYFSYDVKMKEKGDIPEGYSVSREKKERFSLILESASTNQTSMYLCASSFPGRTYEQYFGPGTRLTVT.

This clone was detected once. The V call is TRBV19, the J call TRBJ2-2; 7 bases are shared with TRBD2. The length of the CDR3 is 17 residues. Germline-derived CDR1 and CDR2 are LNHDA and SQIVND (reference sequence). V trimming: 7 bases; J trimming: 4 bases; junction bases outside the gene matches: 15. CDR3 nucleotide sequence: TGTGCCAGTATCAGCCCTAGCGGAAGCCGTAGCACCGGGGAGCTGTTTTTT. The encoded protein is CASISPSGSRSTGELFF.

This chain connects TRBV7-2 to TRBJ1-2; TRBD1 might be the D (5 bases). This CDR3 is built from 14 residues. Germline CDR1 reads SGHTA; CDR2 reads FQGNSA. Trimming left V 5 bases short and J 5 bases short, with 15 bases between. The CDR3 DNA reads TGTGCCAGCAGCCCCCCGGGGGGGTTTTATGGCTACACCTTC. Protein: CASSPPGGFYGYTF.

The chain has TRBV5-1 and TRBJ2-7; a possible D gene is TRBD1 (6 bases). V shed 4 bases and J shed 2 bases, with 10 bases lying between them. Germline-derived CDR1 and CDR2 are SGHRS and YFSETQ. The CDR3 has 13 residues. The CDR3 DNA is TGCGCCAGCAGCACCAACAGGGCCTACGAGCAGTACTTC. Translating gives CASSTNRAYEQYF.

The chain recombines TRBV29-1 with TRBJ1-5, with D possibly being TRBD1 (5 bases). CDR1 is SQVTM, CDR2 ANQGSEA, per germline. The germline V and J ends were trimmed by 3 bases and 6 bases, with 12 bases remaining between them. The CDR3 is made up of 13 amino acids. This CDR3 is CSVESGPGQPQHF. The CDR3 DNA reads TGCAGCGTTGAGTCAGGGCCGGGTCAGCCCCAGCATTTT.

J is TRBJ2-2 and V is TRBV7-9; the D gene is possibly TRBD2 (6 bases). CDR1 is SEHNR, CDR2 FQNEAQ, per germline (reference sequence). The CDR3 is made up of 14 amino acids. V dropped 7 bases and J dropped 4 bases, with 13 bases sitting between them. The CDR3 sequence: CASTGGGLTGELFF. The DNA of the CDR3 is TGTGCCAGCACCGGGGGAGGACTCACCGGGGAGCTGTTTTTT. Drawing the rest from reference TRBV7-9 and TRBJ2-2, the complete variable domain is DTGVSQNPRHKITKRGQNVTFRCDPISEHNRLYWYRQTLGQGPEFLTYFQNEAQLEKSRLLSDRFSAERPKGSFSTLEIQRTEQGDSAMYLCASTGGGLTGELFFGEGSRLTVL.

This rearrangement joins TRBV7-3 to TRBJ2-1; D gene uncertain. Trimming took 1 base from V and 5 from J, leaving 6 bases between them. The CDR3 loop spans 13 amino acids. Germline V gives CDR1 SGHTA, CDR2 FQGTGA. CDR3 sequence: CASSLSVDNEQFF. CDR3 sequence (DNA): TGTGCCAGCAGCTTAAGCGTGGACAATGAGCAGTTCTTC.

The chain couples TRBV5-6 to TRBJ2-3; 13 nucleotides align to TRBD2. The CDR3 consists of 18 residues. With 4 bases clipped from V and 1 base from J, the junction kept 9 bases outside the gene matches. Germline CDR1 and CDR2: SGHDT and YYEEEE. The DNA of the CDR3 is TGTGCCAGCAGCCGAACTAGCGGGGGGGCGTTTGGCACAGATACGCAGTATTTT. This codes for CASSRTSGGAFGTDTQYF.